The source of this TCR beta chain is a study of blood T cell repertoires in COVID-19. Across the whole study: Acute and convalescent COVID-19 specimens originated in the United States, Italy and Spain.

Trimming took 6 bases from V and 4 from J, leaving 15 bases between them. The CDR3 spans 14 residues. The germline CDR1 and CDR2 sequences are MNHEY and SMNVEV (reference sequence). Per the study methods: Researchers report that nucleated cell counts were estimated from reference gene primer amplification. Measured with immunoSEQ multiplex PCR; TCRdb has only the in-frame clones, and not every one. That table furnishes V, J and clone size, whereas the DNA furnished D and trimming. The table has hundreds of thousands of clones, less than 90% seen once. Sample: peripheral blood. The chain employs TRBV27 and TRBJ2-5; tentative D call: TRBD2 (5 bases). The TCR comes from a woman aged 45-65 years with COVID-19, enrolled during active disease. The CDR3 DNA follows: TGTGCCAGCAGGACCGTCGGTGGAGGAGAGACCCAGTACTTC. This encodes CASRTVGGGETQYF.